This T cell receptor (beta chain) is from a study of cytomegalovirus exposure and HLA in healthy donors. PCR was performed using 60 Vbeta and 13 Jbeta primers. Using immunoSEQ multiplex PCR, the repertoire was profiled, and TCRdb retains in-frame clones only, with some absent. The data show 150,000 to 200,000 clones, 80% seen once. General observations from the study: Under in vitro conditions, three CMV-associated chains were confirmed as specific for CMV antigens. The authors judged a highly shared variant cluster likely a sequencing artifact. The study found most TCR sequences rare, yet found some public TCRs in many donors.

This clone has just a few counts. Its antigen is not known. At the time of sampling, donors were nominally healthy, though unrecorded immune exposures were likely. Source material: PBMCs. The source is a girl aged 5-17 years in good health and CMV-seropositive.

The CDR3 sequence: CASRAGVAYEQYF. CDR3 coding DNA: TGTGCCAGCAGGGCAGGGGTCGCCTACGAGCAGTACTTC. This chain uses TRBV27 with TRBJ2-7; weak D call: TRBD1 (6 bases). This CDR3 contains 13 residues. The V gene's germline CDR1 is MNHEY and CDR2 SMNVEV (reference sequence). Trimming removed 6 bases from V and 2 bases from J, with 11 bases in between.